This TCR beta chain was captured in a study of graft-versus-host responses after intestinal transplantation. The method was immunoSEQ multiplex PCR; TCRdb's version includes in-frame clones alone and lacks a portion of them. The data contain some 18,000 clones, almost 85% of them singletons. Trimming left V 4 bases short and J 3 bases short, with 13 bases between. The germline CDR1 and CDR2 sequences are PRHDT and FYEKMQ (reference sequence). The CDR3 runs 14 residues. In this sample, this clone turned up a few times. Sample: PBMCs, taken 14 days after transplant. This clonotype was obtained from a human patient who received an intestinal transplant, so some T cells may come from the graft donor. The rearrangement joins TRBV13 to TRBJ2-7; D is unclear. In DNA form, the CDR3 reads TGTGCCAGCAGCTCCTTCCTCGACGGCTACGAGCAGTACTTC. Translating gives CASSSFLDGYEQYF.